This T cell receptor beta chain was captured in a study of beta chain features in type 1 diabetes (dated by TCRdb to 2017 to 2018). For the study in its entirety: Patients and healthy donors did not differ in mean age, gender distribution, total cell number or subset yield. Whereas all 30 or so donors provided naive and central memory subsets, regulatory and stem cell-like memory subsets were isolated from just 8 patients and roughly 8 healthy donors. The study compared TCRB repertoires of sorted circulating CD4+ T cell subsets between recently diagnosed type 1 diabetes patients and matched healthy donors. A total of about 110 million sorted cells were examined across all samples, and the number of cells per subset was strongly correlated with RNA yield.

Including cysteine and phenylalanine, the CDR3 has 18 amino acids. Here the CDR3 DNA is all that survives: 54 bases in frame from base 1. The V end gives up 0 bases and the J end 5 bases, leaving 12 bases in the junction not matched to a gene. From the germline V gene, CDR1 is SGHRS and CDR2 is YFSETQ. The entire amount of isolated RNA was reverse transcribed using the High Capacity cDNA Reverse Transcription Kit, so the sequenced TCRB transcripts were expressed ones. Deep immunoSEQ sequencing was performed on naive, central memory and regulatory T cell samples, with an average of around 3.5 million total reads per sample. Sorted cells were lysed in RLT buffer and RNA was extracted with DNase-treated RNeasy Micro or Mini kits, depending on cell number. Each cell subset was processed separately to prevent cross-contamination, with patient and healthy donor samples processed together. The immunoSEQ multiplex PCR was used to amplify TCRB sequences from cDNA, generating 87-bp fragments that spanned the CDR3 region. The amplicons were sequenced using the Illumina HiSeq platform. The source study handled its data this way. PCR bias was corrected computationally using synthetic template baselines, and reads within Hamming distance 2 were collapsed, with unmergeable singletons discarded. Reads were aligned to IMGT to assign V, D and J genes, CDR3 length, and insertions or deletions at six rearrangement sites. Within each subset, clonotype counts were normalized to sorted cell number, after which true diversity and Gini coefficients were computed with the tcR R package. Repertoire sharing was quantified using the overlap coefficient calculated on TCRB nucleotide sequences. Out-of-frame TCRB sequences from naive cells were analyzed as a proxy for the pre-selection repertoire. What TCRdb holds here is the immuneACCESS table cut down to in-frame rearrangements. Part of the clones is not present; checked against another copy, under half of the missing clones reflect an unresolved V gene, and the others are unexplained. V and J calls and clone size are given by that table; D and trimming were obtained from the DNA. The sample table holds under 950,000 clones, of which 17% were seen once. Jointly, the top ten make up around 0.02% of the sample.

Each donor gave one peripheral blood draw, about 100 mL on average, collected into heparinised tubes. A BD FACSAria II was used to sort naive, central memory, regulatory and stem cell-like memory CD4+ T cells with a panel that included CD45RO, CCR7, CD25, CD127, CD95 and CD27. All sorted populations exceeded 98% purity. PBMCs were isolated right away by Lymphoprep density gradient centrifugation and were stained directly, without culture. So that batch effects would be minimized, each experiment stained and sorted samples in pairs, pairing one healthy donor with one patient. The research as a whole found: Fewer insertions and more nucleotide deletions at VDJ recombination sites were observed in patients with type 1 diabetes, implying thymic rearrangement abnormalities. Sequencing cDNA rather than genomic DNA could over-represent highly expressing activated cells, although activation and CD3 levels did not differ between groups. Naive, central memory and regulatory TCRB repertoires appeared to be more similar among patients than among healthy donors. Type 1 diabetes patients showed a moderate but significant shortening of TCRB CDR3 length in all four CD4+ subsets. PCR may preferentially amplify shorter templates, but because patient and control samples were amplified and corrected together, any resulting skew would affect both groups equally. HLA sub-analyses involved small numbers of individuals, so any influence of HLA type on TCRB rearrangement remained unresolved.

Points on this clone: Its antigen remains unidentified. No much larger clone exists at a distance of one base, and base qualities are not known.

The source of this sequence is a young woman in good health. Sequencing was performed on naive CD4+ T cells from blood. The meaning of the sample's cell subset or site label: true naive CD4+ T cells. Recombination linked TRBV5-1 to TRBJ2-1; 9 middle bases align to TRBD2. At the DNA level, the sequence is TGCGCCAGCAGCTTGGTACGATGGGAGCTAGCGGGAAACAATGAGCAGTTCTTC. Its protein reads: CASSLVRWELAGNNEQFF.